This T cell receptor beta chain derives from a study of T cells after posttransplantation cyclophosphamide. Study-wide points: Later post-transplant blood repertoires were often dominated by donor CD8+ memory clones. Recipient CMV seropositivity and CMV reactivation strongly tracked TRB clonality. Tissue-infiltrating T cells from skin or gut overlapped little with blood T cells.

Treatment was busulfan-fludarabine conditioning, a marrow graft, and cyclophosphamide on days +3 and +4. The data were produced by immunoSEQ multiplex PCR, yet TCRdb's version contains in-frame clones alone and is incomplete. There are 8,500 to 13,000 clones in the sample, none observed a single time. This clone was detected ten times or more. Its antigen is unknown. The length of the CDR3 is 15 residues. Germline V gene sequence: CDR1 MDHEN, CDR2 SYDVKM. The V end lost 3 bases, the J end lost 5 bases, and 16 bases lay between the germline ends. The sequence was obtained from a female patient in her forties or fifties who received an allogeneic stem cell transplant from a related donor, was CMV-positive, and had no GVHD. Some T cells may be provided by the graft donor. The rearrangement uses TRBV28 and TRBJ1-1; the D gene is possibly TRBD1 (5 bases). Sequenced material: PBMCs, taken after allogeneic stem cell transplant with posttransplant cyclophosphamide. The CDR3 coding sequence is TGTGCCAGCAGTTTCCTTAGCCTTCAGGGTACTGAAGCTTTCTTT. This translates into CASSFLSLQGTEAFF. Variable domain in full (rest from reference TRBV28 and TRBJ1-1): DVKVTQSSRYLVKRTGEKVFLECVQDMDHENMFWYRQDPGLGLRLIYFSYDVKMKEKGDIPEGYSVSREKKERFSLILESASTNQTSMYLCASSFLSLQGTEAFFGQGTRLTVV.